This entry concerns a single TCR beta chain. Antigen specificity is unknown. The PCR ran on 60 Vbeta and 13 Jbeta primers. Assay: immunoSEQ multiplex PCR; the TCRdb copy retains only in-frame clones and omits some. Among 90,000 to 110,000 clones listed, 69% were seen once. J gave up 8 bases and V 0 bases, and 4 bases lay outside the gene matches. The CDR3 is 15 residues long. From germline, CDR1 is SGHRS and CDR2 YFSETQ. This record belongs to a study of cytomegalovirus exposure and HLA in healthy donors. Study outcomes and limitations: The authors listed some 150 TCR beta chains as cytomegalovirus-associated. Presence/absence analyses took donor sequencing depth as roughly uniform.

The receptor comes from a woman aged 70-85 years in good health and CMV-seropositive. This chain connects TRBV5-1 to TRBJ2-2, with 10 bases lining up with TRBD2. Sequenced: PBMCs. The CDR3 DNA follows: TGCGCCAGCAGCTTGGGGACTAGCGGACCGGGGGAGCTGTTTTTT. This encodes CASSLGTSGPGELFF.